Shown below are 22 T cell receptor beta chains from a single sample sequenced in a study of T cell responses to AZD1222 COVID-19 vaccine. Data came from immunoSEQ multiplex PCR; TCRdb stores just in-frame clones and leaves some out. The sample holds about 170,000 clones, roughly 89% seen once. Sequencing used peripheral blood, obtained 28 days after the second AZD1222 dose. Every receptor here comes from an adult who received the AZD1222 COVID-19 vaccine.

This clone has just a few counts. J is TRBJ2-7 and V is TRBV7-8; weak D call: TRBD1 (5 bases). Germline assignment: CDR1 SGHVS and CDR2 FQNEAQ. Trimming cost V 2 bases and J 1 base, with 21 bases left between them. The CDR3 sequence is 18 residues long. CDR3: CASSLFWVAGQISYEQYF. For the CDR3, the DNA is TGTGCCAGCAGCTTATTCTGGGTTGCAGGGCAAATTTCCTACGAGCAGTACTTC.

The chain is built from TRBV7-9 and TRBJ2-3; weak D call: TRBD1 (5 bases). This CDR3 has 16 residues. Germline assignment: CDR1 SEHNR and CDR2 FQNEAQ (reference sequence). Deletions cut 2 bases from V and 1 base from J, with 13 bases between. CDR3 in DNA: TGTGCCAGCAGCTTAACGGCAGGGCAACGCACAGATACGCAGTATTTT. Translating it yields CASSLTAGQRTDTQYF. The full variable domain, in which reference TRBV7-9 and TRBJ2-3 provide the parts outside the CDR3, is DTGVSQNPRHKITKRGQNVTFRCDPISEHNRLYWYRQTLGQGPEFLTYFQNEAQLEKSRLLSDRFSAERPKGSFSTLEIQRTEQGDSAMYLCASSLTAGQRTDTQYFGPGTRLTVL.

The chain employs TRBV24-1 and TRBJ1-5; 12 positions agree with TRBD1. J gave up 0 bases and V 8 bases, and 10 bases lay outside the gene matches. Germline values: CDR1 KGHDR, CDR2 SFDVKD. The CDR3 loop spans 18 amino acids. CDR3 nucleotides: TGTGCCACCAAAGCCGGGACAGGGGGCTTGGATAGCAATCAGCCCCAGCATTTT. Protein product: CATKAGTGGLDSNQPQHF.

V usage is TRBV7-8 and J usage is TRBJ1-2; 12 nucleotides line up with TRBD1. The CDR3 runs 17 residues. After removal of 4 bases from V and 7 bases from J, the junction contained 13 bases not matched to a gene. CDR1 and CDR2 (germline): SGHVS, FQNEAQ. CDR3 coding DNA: TGTGCCAGCAGCTCTAGAGATACCGGGACAGGGGGCACTGGCTACACCTTC. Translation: CASSSRDTGTGGTGYTF.

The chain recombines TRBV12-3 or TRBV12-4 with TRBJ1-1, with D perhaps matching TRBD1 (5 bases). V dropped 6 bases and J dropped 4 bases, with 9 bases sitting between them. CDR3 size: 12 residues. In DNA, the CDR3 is TGTGCCAGCAGGGCGGGGGGCACTGAAGCTTTCTTT. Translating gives CASRAGGTEAFF.

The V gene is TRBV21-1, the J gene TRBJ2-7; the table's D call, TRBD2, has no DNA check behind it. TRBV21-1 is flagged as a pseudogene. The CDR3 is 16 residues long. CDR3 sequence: CASSKVERGDSYEQYF. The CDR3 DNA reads TGTGCCAGCAGCAAAGTAGAGCGGGGGGACTCCTACGAGCAGTACTTC.

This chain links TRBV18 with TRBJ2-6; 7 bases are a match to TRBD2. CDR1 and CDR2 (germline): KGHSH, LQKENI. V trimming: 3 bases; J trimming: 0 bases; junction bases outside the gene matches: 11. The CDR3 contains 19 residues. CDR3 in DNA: TGTGCCAGCTCACCCCATCCGCGGGGGTATTACTCTGGGGCCAACGTCCTGACTTTC. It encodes CASSPHPRGYYSGANVLTF.

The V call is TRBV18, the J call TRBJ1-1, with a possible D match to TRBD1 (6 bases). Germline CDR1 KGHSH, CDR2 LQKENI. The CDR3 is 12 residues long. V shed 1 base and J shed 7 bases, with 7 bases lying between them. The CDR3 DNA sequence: TGTGCCAGCTCACCACGGACAGATGAAGCTTTCTTT. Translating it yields CASSPRTDEAFF.

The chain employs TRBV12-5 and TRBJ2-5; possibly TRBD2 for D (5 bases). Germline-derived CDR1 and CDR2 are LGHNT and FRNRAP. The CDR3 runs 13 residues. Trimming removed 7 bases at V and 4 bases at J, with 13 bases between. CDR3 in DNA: TGTGCTAGTGCCTGGAGAGGAGGAGAGACCCAGTACTTC. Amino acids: CASAWRGGETQYF.

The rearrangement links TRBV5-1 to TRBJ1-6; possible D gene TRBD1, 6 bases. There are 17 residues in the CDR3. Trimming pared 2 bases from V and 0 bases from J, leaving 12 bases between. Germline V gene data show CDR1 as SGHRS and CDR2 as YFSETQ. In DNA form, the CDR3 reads TGCGCCAGCAGCTTAGGGGGGCTTAGCTCCTATAATTCACCCCTCCACTTT. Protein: CASSLGGLSSYNSPLHF.

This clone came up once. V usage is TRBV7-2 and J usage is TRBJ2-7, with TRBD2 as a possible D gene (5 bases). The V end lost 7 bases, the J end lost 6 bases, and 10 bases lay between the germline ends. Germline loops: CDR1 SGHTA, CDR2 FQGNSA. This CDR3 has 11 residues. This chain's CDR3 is CASTLGSEQYF. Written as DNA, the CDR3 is TGTGCCAGCACCTTGGGGAGCGAGCAGTACTTC. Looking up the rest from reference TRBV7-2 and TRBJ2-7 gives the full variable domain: GAGVSQSPSNKVTEKGKDVELRCDPISGHTALYWYRQSLGQGLEFLIYFQGNSAPDKSGLPSDRFSAERTGGSVSTLTIQRTQQEDSAVYLCASTLGSEQYFGPGTRLTVT.

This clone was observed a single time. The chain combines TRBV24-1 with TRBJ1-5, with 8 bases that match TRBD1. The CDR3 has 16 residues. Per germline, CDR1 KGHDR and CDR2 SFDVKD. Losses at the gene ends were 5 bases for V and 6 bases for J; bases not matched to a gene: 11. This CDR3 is CATSVDTGGRCQPQHF. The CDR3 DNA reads TGTGCCACCAGTGTAGATACAGGGGGAAGATGTCAGCCCCAGCATTTT.

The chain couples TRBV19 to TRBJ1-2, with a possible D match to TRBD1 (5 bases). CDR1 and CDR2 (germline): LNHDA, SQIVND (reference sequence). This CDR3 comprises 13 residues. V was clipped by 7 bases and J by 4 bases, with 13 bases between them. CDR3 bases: TGTGCCAGTACAGGGAGCTCAGGCTATGGCTACACCTTC. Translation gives CASTGSSGYGYTF.

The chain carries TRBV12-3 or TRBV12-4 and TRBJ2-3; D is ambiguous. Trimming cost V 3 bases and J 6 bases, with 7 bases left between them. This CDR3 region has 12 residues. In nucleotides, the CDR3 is TGTGCCAGCAGTTTGAGTTCGGATACGCAGTATTTT. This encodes CASSLSSDTQYF.

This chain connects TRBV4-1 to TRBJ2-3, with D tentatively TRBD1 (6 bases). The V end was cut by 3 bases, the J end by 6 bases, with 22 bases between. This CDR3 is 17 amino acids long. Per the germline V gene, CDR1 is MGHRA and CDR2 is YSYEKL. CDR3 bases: TGCGCCAGCAGCCACCCCCCCCGTCAGGGGCGAAAGGATACGCAGTATTTT. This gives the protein CASSHPPRQGRKDTQYF.

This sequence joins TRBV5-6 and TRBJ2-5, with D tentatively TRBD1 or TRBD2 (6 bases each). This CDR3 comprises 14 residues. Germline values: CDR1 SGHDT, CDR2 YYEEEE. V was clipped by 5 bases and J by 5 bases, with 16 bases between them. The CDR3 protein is CASSPGTQGETQYF. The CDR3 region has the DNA TGTGCCAGCAGTCCTGGGACTCAGGGGGAGACCCAGTACTTC.

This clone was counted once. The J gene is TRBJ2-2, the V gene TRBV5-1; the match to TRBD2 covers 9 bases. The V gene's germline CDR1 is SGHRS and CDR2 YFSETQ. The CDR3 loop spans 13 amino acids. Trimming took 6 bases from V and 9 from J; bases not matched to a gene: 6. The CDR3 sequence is CASNPSGRRELFF. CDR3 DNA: TGCGCCAGCAATCCCAGCGGGAGGAGGGAGCTGTTTTTT.

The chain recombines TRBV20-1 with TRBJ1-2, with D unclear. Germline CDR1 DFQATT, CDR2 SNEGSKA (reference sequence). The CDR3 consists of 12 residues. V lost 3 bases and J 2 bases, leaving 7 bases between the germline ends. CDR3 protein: CSASGGNYGYTF. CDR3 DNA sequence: TGCAGTGCTAGTGGCGGGAACTATGGCTACACCTTC.

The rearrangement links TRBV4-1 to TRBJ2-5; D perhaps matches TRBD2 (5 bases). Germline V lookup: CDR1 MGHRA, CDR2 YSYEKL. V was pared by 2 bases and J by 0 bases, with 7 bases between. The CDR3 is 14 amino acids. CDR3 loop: CASSQLAYQETQYF. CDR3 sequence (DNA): TGCGCCAGCAGCCAACTAGCCTACCAAGAGACCCAGTACTTC.

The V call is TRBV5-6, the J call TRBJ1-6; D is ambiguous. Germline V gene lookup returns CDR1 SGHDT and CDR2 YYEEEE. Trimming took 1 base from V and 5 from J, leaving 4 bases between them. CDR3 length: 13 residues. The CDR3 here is CASSLNNNSPLHF. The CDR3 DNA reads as TGTGCCAGCAGCTTGAACAATAATTCACCCCTCCACTTT.

The CDR3 bases are TGTGCCAGTAGTAGCTTGCGGGAAGAGACCCAGTACTTC. Encoded protein: CASSSLREETQYF. The chain carries TRBV19 and TRBJ2-5, with D perhaps TRBD2 (5 bases). Germline V gene sequence: CDR1 LNHDA, CDR2 SQIVND (reference sequence). The CDR3 loop spans 13 amino acids. With 4 bases removed from V and 3 bases from J, the gap between germline ends came to 9 bases.

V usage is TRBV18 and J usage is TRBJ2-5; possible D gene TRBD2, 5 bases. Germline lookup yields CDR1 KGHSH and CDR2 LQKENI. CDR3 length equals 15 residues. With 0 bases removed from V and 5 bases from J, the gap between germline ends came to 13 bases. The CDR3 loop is CASSPPSRESETQYF. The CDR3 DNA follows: TGTGCCAGCTCACCACCCTCTCGGGAATCTGAGACCCAGTACTTC.